Following are 11 T cell receptor beta chains from one sample sequenced in a study of OX40 agonist ivuxolimab in advanced cancers. Assay used: immunoSEQ multiplex PCR; TCRdb lists only in-frame clones, some missing. The repertoire consists of approximately 75,000 clones, with about 85% occurring once and the leading ten covering 5% to 6.5%. Sequenced here: CD4+ or CD8+ T cells sorted from blood, sampled in a trial of the OX40 agonist ivuxolimab. All receptors derive from an adult with an advanced solid tumor such as melanoma, head and neck, liver or kidney cancer.

V and J are TRBV28 and TRBJ2-7; D is undetermined. The CDR3 runs 12 residues. Trimming took off 2 bases at V and 4 bases at J, with 6 bases between the two ends. Per germline, CDR1 MDHEN and CDR2 SYDVKM. The CDR3 loop reads CASSLGEYEQYF. CDR3 nucleotides: TGTGCCAGCAGTTTAGGGGAATACGAGCAGTACTTC.

This clone was detected only a few times. The chain carries TRBV5-1 and TRBJ2-7; 8 bases are shared with TRBD2. V lost 2 bases to trimming and J lost 3 bases; unmatched junction nucleotides: 4. CDR3 length: 14 amino acids. Germline CDR1 and CDR2: SGHRS and YFSETQ. The CDR3 protein is CASSFRGLDYEQYF. The CDR3 DNA follows: TGCGCCAGCAGCTTCCGGGGACTAGACTACGAGCAGTACTTC.

Only a few counts were recorded for this clone. The chain links TRBV11-2 to TRBJ2-7; perhaps D is TRBD1 or TRBD2 (5 bases each). CDR3 length: 16 residues. Germline V gives CDR1 SGHAT, CDR2 FQNNGV. Trimming left V 5 bases short and J 7 bases short, with 24 bases between. The CDR3 sequence: CASSPRQVRGSGEQYF. Here the CDR3 DNA reads TGTGCCAGCAGCCCCCGTCAGGTCCGGGGCTCTGGGGAGCAGTACTTC.

The V and J genes are TRBV4-1 and TRBJ1-2; a possible D gene is TRBD1 (6 bases). The germline CDR1 and CDR2 sequences are MGHRA and YSYEKL. Trimming pared 3 bases from V and 6 bases from J, leaving 14 bases between. The CDR3 has 14 residues. CDR3 region: CASSHGSGGDGYTF. In DNA, the CDR3 is TGCGCCAGCAGCCACGGCTCTGGGGGCGATGGCTACACCTTC.

This rearrangement joins TRBV5-1 to TRBJ2-1, with 8 bases fitting TRBD2. Losses at the gene ends were 9 bases for V and 5 bases for J; bases not matched to a gene: 10. Germline loops: CDR1 SGHRS, CDR2 YFSETQ. CDR3 size: 14 residues. The CDR3 protein is CATRISGADNEQFF. The CDR3 DNA is TGCGCCACCCGGATTAGCGGGGCTGACAATGAGCAGTTCTTC.

The V call is TRBV18, the J call TRBJ1-4; the match to TRBD1 covers 7 bases. Germline CDR1 reads KGHSH; CDR2 reads LQKENI. V lost 3 bases and J lost 5; bases outside the gene matches: 6. The CDR3 contains 15 residues. In DNA, the CDR3 is TGTGCCAGCTCACCGTTCGCGACAGGGAATGAAAAACTGTTTTTT. This codes for CASSPFATGNEKLFF.

The gene calls are TRBV19 and TRBJ2-1; 9 positions match TRBD2. Per the germline V gene, CDR1 is LNHDA and CDR2 is SQIVND (reference sequence). Losses at the gene ends were 1 base for V and 8 bases for J; bases not matched to a gene: 6. The CDR3 contains 15 residues. The CDR3 nucleotides read TGTGCCAGTAGTATAGGCGGGGGGGCCATCTATGAGCAGTTCTTC. It codes for CASSIGGGAIYEQFF.

This clone was detected a few times. The chain is built from TRBV27 and TRBJ2-1; a weak D match, TRBD1 (6 bases). The germline gives CDR1 MNHEY, CDR2 SMNVEV (reference sequence). The CDR3 is made up of 14 amino acids. V was cut by 2 bases and J by 8 bases, with 13 bases left in between. CDR3 sequence (DNA): TGTGCCAGCAGTTTAAAAGAGGGGGTCGATGAGCAGTTCTTC. This translates into CASSLKEGVDEQFF.

The V gene is TRBV1, the J gene TRBJ1-3; the table assigns TRBD1, which was not confirmed against the DNA. TRBV1 has pseudogene status. The CDR3 length is 19 residues. Here the CDR3 reads CTSSQGRGDRESSGNTIYF. The CDR3 DNA is TGCACCAGCAGCCAAGGAAGGGGGGACAGGGAGAGCTCTGGAAACACCATATATTTT.

The chain carries TRBV5-1 and TRBJ2-3; TRBD2 might be the D (5 bases). Per the germline V gene, CDR1 is SGHRS and CDR2 is YFSETQ. V was shortened by 7 bases and J by 6 bases, with 21 bases between the two germline ends. CDR3 length equals 15 residues. CDR3 protein: CASRKDGEKVDTQYF. The DNA for the CDR3 is TGCGCCAGCCGAAAGGACGGGGAAAAGGTGGATACGCAGTATTTT.

The genes are TRBV6-6 and TRBJ1-2; D possibly corresponds to TRBD1 (6 bases). The CDR3 runs to 14 residues. V was pared by 6 bases and J by 1 base, with 12 bases between. Germline lookup yields CDR1 MNHNY and CDR2 SVGAGI (reference sequence). The CDR3 nucleotides read TGTGCCAGCAGGAGGGGGGGACTTAACTATGGCTACACCTTC. Encoded protein: CASRRGGLNYGYTF.